This TCR beta chain was found in a study of shared T cell receptors in the human thymus. The CDR3 consists of 16 residues. Germline V gene lookup returns CDR1 MGHDK and CDR2 SYGVNS. Deletions cut 10 bases from V and 6 bases from J, with 26 bases between. TCRdb's copy holds only in-frame clones and misses some; the assay was immunoSEQ multiplex PCR. The sample holds some 700,000 clones; approximately 85% are singletons and the top ten take roughly 0.01%. This clone was seen once. The sample also formed part of further work on human thymus T cells. That work contributes: Thymus tissue for the work was resected from patients undergoing corrective heart surgery. It looked as if thymic and blood repertoires used V and J genes in a biased way. Related research examined unrelated individuals and reported that their thymic repertoires overlapped highly.

The sequencing sample was made of thymocytes. The chain recombines TRBV25-1 with TRBJ2-3; maybe TRBD2 (6 bases). This receptor was obtained from a girl in the first two years of life with a congenital heart defect. CDR3 sequence: CATVGGAGIGDDTQYF. CDR3 DNA: TGTGCCACAGTTGGGGGAGCGGGTATCGGTGATGATACGCAGTATTTT.